Included here is one T cell receptor (beta chain) sequence, with context. The protocol was immunoSEQ multiplex PCR, while the TCRdb copy is restricted to in-frame clones and leaves out a portion. The data show tens of thousands of clones, approximately 95% seen once. The source of the sample is a study of cytomegalovirus exposure and HLA in healthy donors. V was pared by 3 bases and J by 7 bases, with 15 bases between. The CDR3 runs 14 residues. In germline, CDR1 is MNHNS, CDR2 SASEGT. What was sequenced was PBMCs. The rearrangement uses TRBV6-1 and TRBJ2-5; D perhaps matches TRBD2 (6 bases). The clonotype originates from a woman in her late teens or twenties in good health and CMV-seronegative. This CDR3 reads CASSEAGLAGTQYF. For the CDR3, the DNA is TGTGCCAGCAGTGAGGCGGGGCTAGCCGGGACCCAGTACTTC.